The sequence of this T cell receptor (beta chain) was determined in a study of shared clonotypes between healthy human individuals. Study conclusions and caveats: The four-donor shared clonotypes exceeded non-shared clonotypes in generation probability, with non-shared ones scoring lower.

Germline trimming cut 4 bases from V and 4 bases from J; bases unmatched to any gene: 6. The CDR3 length is 13 residues. Per the germline V gene, CDR1 is SQVTM and CDR2 is ANQGSEA. The authors' processing: Filtering differed since immunoSEQ provided only junctions, with no quality scores. Assay: immunoSEQ multiplex PCR; the TCRdb copy retains only in-frame clones and omits some. V and J calls and clone size follow that table, whereas D and trimming were derived from the DNA. The sample holds fewer than 1.8 million clones, 97% to 99% seen once. Points on this clone: The antigen is not known.

The TCR originated in a young man in good health. The V call is TRBV29-1, the J call TRBJ1-1; 7 positions match TRBD1. Source material: naive CD4+ T cells sorted from blood. Subset given: CD45RA+ positively selected. CDR3 in amino acids: CSVVTYRGTEAFF. In DNA, the CDR3 is TGCAGCGTTGTTACCTACAGGGGCACTGAAGCTTTCTTT.